This T cell receptor beta chain was identified in a study of cytomegalovirus exposure and HLA in healthy donors. The V gene's germline CDR1 is MDHEN and CDR2 SYDVKM. This CDR3 region has 17 residues. With 3 bases clipped from V and 0 bases from J, the junction kept 10 bases outside the gene matches. PCR used 60 Vbeta primers and 13 Jbeta primers. The assay was immunoSEQ multiplex PCR, and TCRdb's table has in-frame clones only and misses some. The sample holds 150,000 to 200,000 clones, around 78% seen once. The rearrangement uses TRBV28 and TRBJ2-7; 8 nucleotides agree with TRBD1. The sequenced sample was PBMCs. The TCR comes from a man aged 25 to 40 in good health and CMV-seronegative. CDR3: CASSLGQRGTGSYEQYF. The CDR3 DNA reads TGTGCCAGCAGTTTGGGGCAAAGGGGGACAGGCTCCTACGAGCAGTACTTC.